What follows describes a single T cell receptor beta chain. This clonotype qualifies as large (0.1 to 1%). Its antigen is currently not known. Nothing much larger sits one base from this clone, and base qualities are not available. The CDR3 runs 13 residues from the cysteine to the phenylalanine. Only the CDR3 portion is preserved as DNA: 39 bases, with reading frame beginning at the first base. Cut back by 2 bases and 1 base, the V and J ends lie 6 bases apart. As encoded in the germline V gene, CDR1 is SGHRS while CDR2 is YFSETQ. Healthy adult donors provided the non-mobilized peripheral blood. Enrichment of primary CD8+ T cells was performed with magnetic beads using the Miltenyi CD8+ T cell Isolation Kit. Before RNA extraction, naive CD8 T cells from blood were sorted by FACS as CD3+TCRalphabeta+CD8+CD45RO-CCR7+ cells. For each sample, total RNA was purified from approximately 40,000 to 200,000 sorted cells using the RNeasy Micro kit, and RNA quality was checked on an Agilent RNA 6000 Nano chip.

The sample belongs to a study of T cells generated in artificial thymic organoids (dated by TCRdb to about 2017). In terms of the full investigation: The TCR alpha and beta CDR3 repertoires of CD8 single positive T cells derived from in vitro artificial thymic organoids were compared with those of thymic and peripheral blood naive CD8 T cells. Displayed repertoire sequencing data were described as representative of three independent experiments. What the authors observed across the whole study: Physiological TCR clonotype diversity, comparable to that of thymic and blood naive CD8 T cells, was observed in organoid-derived CD8 single positive T cells.

TCRalpha and TCRbeta libraries were amplified in separate semi-nested PCR reactions using Advantage 2 and reverse primers located in the TRAC or TRBC constant regions. The amount of total RNA used for first-strand cDNA synthesis ranged from about 3 to 500 ng. The TCR cDNA libraries were generated by 5'-RACE using the SMARTer PCR cDNA Synthesis kit, with a poly-dT primer driving first-strand synthesis. The semi-nested reverse primers in the constant regions carried 5-nucleotide sample-specific barcodes, and the PCR products were cleaned up with the Zymo DNA Clean and Concentrator-5 kit. Up to ten barcoded samples were pooled, ligated to Illumina adaptors and sequenced on an Illumina MiSeq as 2 x 150 bp paired-end reads. Regarding the original processing steps: After demultiplexing, reads were aligned with BLAT to a custom library containing all human TRAV, TRAJ, TRBV, TRBD and TRBJ combinations from IMGT. The best BLAT hits were picked using pslCDnaFilter (-maxAligns=1, -ignoreIntrons), and custom Perl scripts were used to calculate clonotype frequencies. The public reads were run again by TCRdb, first through fastp at Q25 and then through MiXCR, and only productive beta chains were kept. Rows are combined by CDR3 protein, so each entry shows the most common genes and DNA. Here the V and J calls rest on TCRdb's processing, not on the authors' analysis. Across this sample there are some 3,300 distinct CDR3 sequences, with around 36% seen only once. The top ten clones comprise around 2.4% of the sample.

Recombination connected TRBV5-1 to TRBJ1-1, with an unclear D gene assignment. The sequence came from a human donor who gave cord blood stem cells for thymic organoid culture, a cardiac surgery patient who gave postnatal thymus, or a blood donor (not recorded which). The sample consisted of naive CD8+ T cells from blood. According to the study, the label for this sample's cell subset or site signals: CD3+TCRalphabeta+CD8SP T cells; for blood, CD45RO-CCR7+ naive CD8+ T cells. The base sequence is TGCGCCAGCAGCTTAGCGGGGAACACTGAAGCTTTCTTT. Translation gives CASSLAGNTEAFF.